This T cell receptor (beta chain) was captured in a study of long-term antiretroviral therapy in people with HIV. V lost 5 bases and J lost 6, with 13 bases in between. The CDR3 spans 14 residues. Germline CDR1 is SSHAT and CDR2 is FNYEAQ (reference sequence). It was version v3.0 of the immunoSEQ assay that was run at survey level. This table comes from immunoSEQ multiplex PCR, and its TCRdb copy is limited to in-frame clones, with some not included. The sample includes 20,000 to 30,000 clones, 86% seen only once; the top ten take 3.6%. This clonotype was sampled from a woman aged 25 to 39 with HIV. The chain links TRBV7-7 to TRBJ2-2, with TRBD1 as a possible D gene (5 bases). Source: unsorted PBMCs, taken 1.9 years after starting antiretroviral therapy. CDR3 in amino acids: CASSEQGFSGELFF. CDR3 DNA sequence: TGTGCCAGCAGCGAGCAGGGTTTCTCCGGGGAGCTGTTTTTT.